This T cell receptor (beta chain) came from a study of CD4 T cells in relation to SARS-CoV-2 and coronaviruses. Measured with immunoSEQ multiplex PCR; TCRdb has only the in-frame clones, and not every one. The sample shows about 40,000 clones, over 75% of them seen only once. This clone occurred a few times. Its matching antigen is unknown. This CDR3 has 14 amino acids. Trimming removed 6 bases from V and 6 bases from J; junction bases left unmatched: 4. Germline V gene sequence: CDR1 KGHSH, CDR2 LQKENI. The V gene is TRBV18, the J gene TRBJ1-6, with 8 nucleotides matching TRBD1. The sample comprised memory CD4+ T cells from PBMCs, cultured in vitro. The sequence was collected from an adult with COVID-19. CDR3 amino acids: CASSRDRGNSPLHF. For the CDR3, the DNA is TGTGCCAGCTCTCGAGACAGGGGTAATTCACCCCTCCACTTT.